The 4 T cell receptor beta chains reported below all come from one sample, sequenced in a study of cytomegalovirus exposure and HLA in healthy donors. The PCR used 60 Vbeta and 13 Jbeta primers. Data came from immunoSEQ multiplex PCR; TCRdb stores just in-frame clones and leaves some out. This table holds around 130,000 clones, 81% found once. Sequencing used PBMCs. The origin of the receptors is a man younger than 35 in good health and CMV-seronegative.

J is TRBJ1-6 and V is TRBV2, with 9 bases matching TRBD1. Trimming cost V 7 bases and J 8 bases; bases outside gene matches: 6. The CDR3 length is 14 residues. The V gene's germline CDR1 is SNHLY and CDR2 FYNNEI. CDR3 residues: CASKVRQGDSPLHF. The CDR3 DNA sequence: TGTGCCAGCAAGGTTAGACAGGGGGATTCACCCCTCCACTTT.

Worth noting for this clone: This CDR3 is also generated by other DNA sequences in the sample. The CDR3 here is CSASYGYTF. The CDR3 region has the DNA TGCAGTGCTTCGTATGGCTACACCTTC. The chain combines TRBV20-1 with TRBJ1-2; no reliable D call. Per germline, CDR1 DFQATT and CDR2 SNEGSKA (reference sequence). V gave up 5 bases and J gave up 5 bases, with 3 bases separating them. This CDR3 comprises 9 residues.

The chain's CDR3 is CASSLGQITEAFF. In DNA, the CDR3 is TGTGCCAGCAGCTTAGGCCAGATCACTGAAGCTTTCTTT. V is TRBV7-8 and J is TRBJ1-1; no clear D gene. The germline gives CDR1 SGHVS, CDR2 FQNEAQ. The CDR3 sequence is 13 residues long. Trimming left V 1 base short and J 4 bases short, with 7 bases between.

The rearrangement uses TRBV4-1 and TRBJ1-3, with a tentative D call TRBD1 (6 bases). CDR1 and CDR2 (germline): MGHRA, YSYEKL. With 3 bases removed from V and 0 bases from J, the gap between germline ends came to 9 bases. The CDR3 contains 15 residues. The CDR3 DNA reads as TGCGCCAGCAGCCAGGGACACTACTCTGGAAACACCATATATTTT. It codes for CASSQGHYSGNTIYF.